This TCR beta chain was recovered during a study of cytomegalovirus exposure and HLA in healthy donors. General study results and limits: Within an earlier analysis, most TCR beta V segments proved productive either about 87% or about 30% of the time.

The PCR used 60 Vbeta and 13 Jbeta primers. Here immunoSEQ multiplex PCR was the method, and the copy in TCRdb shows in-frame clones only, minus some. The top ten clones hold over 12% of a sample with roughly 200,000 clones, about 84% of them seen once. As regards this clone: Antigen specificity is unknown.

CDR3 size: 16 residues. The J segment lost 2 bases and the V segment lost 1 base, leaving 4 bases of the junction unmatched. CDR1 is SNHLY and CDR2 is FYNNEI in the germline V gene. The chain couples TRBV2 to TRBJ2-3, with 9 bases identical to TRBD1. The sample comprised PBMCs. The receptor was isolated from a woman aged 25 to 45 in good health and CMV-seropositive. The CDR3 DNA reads TGTGCCAGCAGTGAAGAAGGGACAGGGAACACAGATACGCAGTATTTT. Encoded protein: CASSEEGTGNTDTQYF. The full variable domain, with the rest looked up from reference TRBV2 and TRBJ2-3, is EPEVTQTPSHQVTQMGQEVILRCVPISNHLYFYWYRQILGQKVEFLVSFYNNEISEKSEIFDDQFSVERPDGSNFTLKIRSTKLEDSAMYFCASSEEGTGNTDTQYFGPGTRLTVL.